A selection of T cell receptor beta chains follows, all from one sample in a study of T-cell memory formation after mild COVID-19. Via MiXCR, TCRdb re-called the 5' RACE reads, giving one row per CDR3 protein. Of 450,000 to 650,000 distinct CDR3 sequences in the sample, roughly 18% were seen once. The specimen sequenced was PBMCs or a T cell subset sorted from them (not recorded which). Receptor source: an adult woman who had mild COVID-19 (a few samples of this study predate the infection). Cell type and time point are not known. CDR3s include the opening cysteine and the closing phenylalanine or tryptophan. The D gene is left open where the match is weak. Clone sizes are given selectively: once, few, many, or a class where the clone is expanded.

size,J,length,V,D,DNA,CDR3
few,TRBJ2-3,15,TRBV20-1,.,TGCAGTGCCCCTTCCCCTAGAGAGGGGACAGATACGCAGTATTTT,CSAPSPREGTDTQYF
.,TRBJ1-3,13,TRBV12-3/TRBV12-4,.,TGTGCCAGCTCCGGCGGAGCCAGAAACACCATATATTTT,CASSGGARNTIYF
few,TRBJ2-1,14,TRBV12-3/TRBV12-4,TRBD2,TGTGCCAGCAGAGGGACTAGCGGGAGCTATGAGCAGTTCTTC,CASRGTSGSYEQFF
.,TRBJ2-1,16,TRBV20-1,TRBD1,TGCAGTGCTAGGGGGGAATGGACAGGGGGACCCAATGAGCAGTTCTTC,CSARGEWTGGPNEQFF
many,TRBJ2-1,19,TRBV20-1,TRBD2,TGCAGTGCTAGAGGGACTAGCGGGACCTCCCCCTCTACCTTGTTTGAGCAGTTCTTC,CSARGTSGTSPSTLFEQFF
.,TRBJ2-3,14,TRBV27,.,TGTGCCAGCAGTTTATCCCGGCCAGAGGATACGCAGTATTTT,CASSLSRPEDTQYF
.,TRBJ2-5,12,TRBV5-6,.,TGTGCCAGCAGTTTCCCGACAGAGACCCAGTACTTC,CASSFPTETQYF
many,TRBJ2-1,14,TRBV7-8,.,TGTGCCAGCAGCTTAGTTCTTAGCTACAATGAGCAGTTCTTC,CASSLVLSYNEQFF
many,TRBJ2-3,14,TRBV5-1,.,TGCGCCAGCAGCTTGTCAGAGTACACAGATACGCAGTATTTT,CASSLSEYTDTQYF
.,TRBJ2-1,18,TRBV6-2/TRBV6-3,TRBD2,TGTGCCAGCAGACCGGGACTAGCGGGAGGGCTGTCCTACAATGAGCAGTTCTTC,CASRPGLAGGLSYNEQFF
few,TRBJ1-1,13,TRBV12-3/TRBV12-4,.,TGTGCCAGCCTCCGTGGGGCCCTCCCTGAAGCTTTCTTT,CASLRGALPEAFF